This T cell receptor beta chain comes out of a study of TET2 disruption in CD19-targeted CAR T cells (dated by TCRdb to the late 2010s). In terms of the full investigation: Sample numbers were set by the original clinical trial design and sample availability, with no additional inclusion criteria.

Summary of the overall study and its limitations: Conclusions about the CAR T cells of the patient were based on extensive analysis of a single subject.

Deep sequencing of the TCR beta chain was done using the immunoSEQ assay. In the source study's methods: Clonotype frequencies were computed using only productive TCR beta rearrangements. TCRdb limited this immuneACCESS table to in-frame rearrangements with V and J called. A share of clones is missing; checked studies link under half to unresolved V genes, and the rest is unexplained. Clone size and the V and J calls come from that table; the DNA yielded D and trimming. This sample's table lists some 2,100 clones. The ten largest clonotypes hold approximately 16% of the sample. Per the publication, the treatment or condition label means: autologous CTL019 cells: CD19 CAR with 4-1BB and CD3 zeta domains. The CD19 CAR incorporated TCR zeta and 4-1BB costimulatory signaling domains. T cells for CTL019 manufacturing were collected from peripheral blood by means of leukapheresis. The DNeasy Blood and Tissue Kit was used to extract genomic DNA from pre-infusion T cells, peripheral blood, or sorted post-infusion T cells.

Comment on this clone: This receptor's antigen is unknown.

The sample in question was CD8+ T cells sorted from cultured blood T cells, obtained for CD19 CAR T cell therapy. This sequence was found in an older man with chronic lymphocytic leukemia.

The CDR3 reads CASSPVGGAYNDYTF. CDR3 bases read: TGTGCCAGCAGCCCCGTAGGGGGGGCATACAATGAC. The chain uses TRBV7-2 and TRBJ1-2; a tentative D match to TRBD1 spans 6 bases. The CDR3 extends 3 residues past the end of the read, so its final part is completed from the germline J gene. The CDR3 measures 15 amino acids from cysteine to phenylalanine. The DNA shown is the part of the CDR3 that was read: 36 bases, in frame from base 1. The germline V gene encodes CDR1 SGHTA and CDR2 FQGNSA.